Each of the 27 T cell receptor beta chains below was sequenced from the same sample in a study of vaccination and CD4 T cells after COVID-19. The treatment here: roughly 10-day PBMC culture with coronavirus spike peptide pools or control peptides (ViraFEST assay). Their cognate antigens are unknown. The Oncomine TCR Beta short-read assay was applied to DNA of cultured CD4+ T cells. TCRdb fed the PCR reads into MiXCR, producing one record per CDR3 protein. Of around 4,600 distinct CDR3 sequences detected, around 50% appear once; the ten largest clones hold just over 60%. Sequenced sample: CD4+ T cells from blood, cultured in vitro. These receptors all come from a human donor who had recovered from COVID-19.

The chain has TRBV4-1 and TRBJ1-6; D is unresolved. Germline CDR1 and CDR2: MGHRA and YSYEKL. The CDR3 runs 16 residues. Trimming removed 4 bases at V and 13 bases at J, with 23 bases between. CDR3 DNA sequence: TGCGCCAGCAGCCGCCTCGGTGGGGTCACCGGGAGCCCCCTCCACTTT. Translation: CASSRLGGVTGSPLHF.

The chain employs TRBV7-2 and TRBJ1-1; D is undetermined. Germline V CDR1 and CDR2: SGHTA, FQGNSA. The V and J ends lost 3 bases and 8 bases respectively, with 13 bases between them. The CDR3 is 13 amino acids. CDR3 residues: CASSLERRGEAFF. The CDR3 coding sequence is TGTGCCAGCAGCTTGGAACGCCGGGGAGAAGCTTTCTTT.

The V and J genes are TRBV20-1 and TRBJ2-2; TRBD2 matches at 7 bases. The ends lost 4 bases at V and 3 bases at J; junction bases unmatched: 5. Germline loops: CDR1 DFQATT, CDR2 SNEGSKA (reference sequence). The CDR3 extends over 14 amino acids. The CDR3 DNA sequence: TGCAGTGCTACCTCTAGCGGATACACCGGGGAGCTGTTTTTT. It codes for CSATSSGYTGELFF.

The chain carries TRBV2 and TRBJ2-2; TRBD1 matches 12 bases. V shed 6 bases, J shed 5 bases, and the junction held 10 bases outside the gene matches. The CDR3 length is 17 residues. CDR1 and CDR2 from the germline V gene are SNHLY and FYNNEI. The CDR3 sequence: CASRTGQGAARTGELFF. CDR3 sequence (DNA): TGTGCCAGCAGGACGGGACAGGGGGCCGCGAGGACCGGGGAGCTGTTTTTT.

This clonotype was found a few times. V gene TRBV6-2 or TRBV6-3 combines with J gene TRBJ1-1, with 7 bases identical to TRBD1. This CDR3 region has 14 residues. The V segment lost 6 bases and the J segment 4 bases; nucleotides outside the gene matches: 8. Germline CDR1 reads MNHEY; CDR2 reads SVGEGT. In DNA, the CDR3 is TGTGCCAGCAGGATACTCGGGACAGTCACTGAAGCTTTCTTT. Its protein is CASRILGTVTEAFF.

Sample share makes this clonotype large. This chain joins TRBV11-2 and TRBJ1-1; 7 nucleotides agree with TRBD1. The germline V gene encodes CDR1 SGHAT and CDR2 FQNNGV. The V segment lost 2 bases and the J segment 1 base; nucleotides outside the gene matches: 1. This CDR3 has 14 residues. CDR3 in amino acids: CASSLRTGNTEAFF. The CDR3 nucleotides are TGTGCCAGCAGCTTAAGGACAGGGAACACTGAAGCTTTCTTT.

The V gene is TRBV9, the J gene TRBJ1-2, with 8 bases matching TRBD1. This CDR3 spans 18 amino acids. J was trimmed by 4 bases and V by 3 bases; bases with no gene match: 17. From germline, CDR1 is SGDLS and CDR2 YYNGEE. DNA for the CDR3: TGTGCCAGCAGCGCCTCATCCGGACAGGGCGTCCTGCTCTATGGCTACACCTTC. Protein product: CASSASSGQGVLLYGYTF.

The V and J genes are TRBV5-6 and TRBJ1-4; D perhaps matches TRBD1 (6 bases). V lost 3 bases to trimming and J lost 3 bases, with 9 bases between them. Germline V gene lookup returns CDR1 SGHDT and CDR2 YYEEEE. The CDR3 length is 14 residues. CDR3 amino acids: CASSSDRPNEKLFF. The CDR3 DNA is TGTGCCAGCAGCTCGGACAGACCTAATGAAAAACTGTTTTTT.

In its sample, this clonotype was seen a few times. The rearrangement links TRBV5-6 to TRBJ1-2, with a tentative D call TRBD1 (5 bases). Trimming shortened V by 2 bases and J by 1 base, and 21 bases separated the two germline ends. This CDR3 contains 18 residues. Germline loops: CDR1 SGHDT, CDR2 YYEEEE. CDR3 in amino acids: CASSLRSTGSVVNYGYTF. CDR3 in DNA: TGTGCCAGCAGCTTAAGATCCACAGGTTCGGTGGTTAACTATGGCTACACCTTC.

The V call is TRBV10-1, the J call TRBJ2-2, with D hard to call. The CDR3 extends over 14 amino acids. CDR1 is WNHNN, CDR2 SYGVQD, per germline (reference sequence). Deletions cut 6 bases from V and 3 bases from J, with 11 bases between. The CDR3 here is CASRRVSDTGELFF. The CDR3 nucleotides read TGCGCCAGCAGAAGGGTCTCGGACACCGGGGAGCTGTTTTTT.

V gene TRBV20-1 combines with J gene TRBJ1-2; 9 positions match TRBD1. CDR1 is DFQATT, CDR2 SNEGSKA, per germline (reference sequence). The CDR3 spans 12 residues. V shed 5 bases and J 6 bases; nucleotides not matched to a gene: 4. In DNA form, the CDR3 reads TGCAGTGCTCTGGGACAGGGAGATGGCTACACCTTC. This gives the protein CSALGQGDGYTF.

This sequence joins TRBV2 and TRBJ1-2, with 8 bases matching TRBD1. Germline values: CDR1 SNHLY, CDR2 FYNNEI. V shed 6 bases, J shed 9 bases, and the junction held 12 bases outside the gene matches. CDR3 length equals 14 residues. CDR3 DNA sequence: TGTGCCAGCAGGACAGGGGATGTGACTATCAGCTACACCTTC. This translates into CASRTGDVTISYTF.

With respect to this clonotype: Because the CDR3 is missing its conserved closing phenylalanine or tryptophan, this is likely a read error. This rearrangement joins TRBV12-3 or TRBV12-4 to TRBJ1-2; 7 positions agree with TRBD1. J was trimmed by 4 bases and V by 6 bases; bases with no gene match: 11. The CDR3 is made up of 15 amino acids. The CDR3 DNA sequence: TGTGCCAGCAGCCCGGGGAGGGGGCACGTCTATGGCTACACCTAC. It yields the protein CASSPGRGHVYGYTY.

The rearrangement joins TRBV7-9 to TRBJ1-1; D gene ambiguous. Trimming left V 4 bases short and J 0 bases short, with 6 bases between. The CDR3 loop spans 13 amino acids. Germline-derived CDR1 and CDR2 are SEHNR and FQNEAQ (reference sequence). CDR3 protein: CASSSELNTEAFF. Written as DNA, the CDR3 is TGTGCCAGCAGCTCGGAATTGAACACTGAAGCTTTCTTT.

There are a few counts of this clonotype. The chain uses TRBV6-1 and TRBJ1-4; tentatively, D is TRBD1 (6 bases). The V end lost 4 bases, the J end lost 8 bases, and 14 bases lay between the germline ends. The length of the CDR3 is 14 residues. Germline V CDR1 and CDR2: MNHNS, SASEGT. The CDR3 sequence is CASSAGVGAEKLFF. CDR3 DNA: TGTGCCAGCAGTGCAGGGGTCGGGGCGGAAAAACTGTTTTTT.

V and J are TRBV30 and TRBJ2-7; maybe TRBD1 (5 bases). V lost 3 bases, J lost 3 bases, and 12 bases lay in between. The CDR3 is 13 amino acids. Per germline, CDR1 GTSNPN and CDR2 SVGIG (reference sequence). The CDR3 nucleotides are TGTGCCTGGAGGGACACTTACGGCTACGAGCAGTACTTC. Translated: CAWRDTYGYEQYF.

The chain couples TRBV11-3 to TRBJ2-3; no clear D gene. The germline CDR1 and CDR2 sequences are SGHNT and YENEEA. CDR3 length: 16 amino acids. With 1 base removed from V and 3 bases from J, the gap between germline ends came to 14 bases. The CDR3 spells CASSLGLRSRTDTQYF. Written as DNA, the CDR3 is TGTGCCAGCAGCTTAGGACTCCGATCGAGGACAGATACGCAGTATTTT.

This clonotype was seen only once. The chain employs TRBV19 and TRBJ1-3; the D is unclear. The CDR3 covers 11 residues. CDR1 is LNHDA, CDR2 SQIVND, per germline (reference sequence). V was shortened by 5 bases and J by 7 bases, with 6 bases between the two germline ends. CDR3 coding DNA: TGTGCCAGTAGTTTCAGTAACACCATATATTTT. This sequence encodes CASSFSNTIYF.

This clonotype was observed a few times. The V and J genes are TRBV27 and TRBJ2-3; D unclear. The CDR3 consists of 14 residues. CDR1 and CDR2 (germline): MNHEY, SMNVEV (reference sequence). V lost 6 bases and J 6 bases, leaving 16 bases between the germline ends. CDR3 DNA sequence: TGTGCCAGCAGGGCCTTTGGCAGGATGGATACGCAGTATTTT. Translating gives CASRAFGRMDTQYF.

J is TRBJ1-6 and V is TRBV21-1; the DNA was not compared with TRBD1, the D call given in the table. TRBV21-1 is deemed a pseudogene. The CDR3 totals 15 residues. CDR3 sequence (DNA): TGTGCCAGCAACCCCGACGGGGGGCCGAATTCACCCCTCCACTTT. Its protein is CASNPDGGPNSPLHF.

CDR3 loop: CASARIQMNTEAFF. In nucleotides, the CDR3 is TGTGCCAGCGCCCGGATTCAGATGAACACTGAAGCTTTCTTT. The V gene is TRBV6-1, the J gene TRBJ1-1; D uncertain. Germline assignment: CDR1 MNHNS and CDR2 SASEGT. CDR3 length: 14 amino acids. The ends were cut back, 8 bases at V and 0 bases at J, with 13 bases in the middle.

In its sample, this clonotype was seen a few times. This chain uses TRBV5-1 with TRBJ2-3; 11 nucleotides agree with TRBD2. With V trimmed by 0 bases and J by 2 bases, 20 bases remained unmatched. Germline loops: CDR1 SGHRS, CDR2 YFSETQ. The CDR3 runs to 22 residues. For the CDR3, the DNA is TGCGCCAGCAGCTTGGCCCAGACTAGCGGGGAGGAAAGGGTCGGTTACACAGATACGCAGTATTTT. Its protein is CASSLAQTSGEERVGYTDTQYF.

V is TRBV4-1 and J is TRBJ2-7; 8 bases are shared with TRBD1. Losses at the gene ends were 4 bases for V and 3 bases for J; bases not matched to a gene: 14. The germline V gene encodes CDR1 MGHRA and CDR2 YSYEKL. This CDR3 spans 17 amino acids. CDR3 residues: CASSRSTPGQEGYEQYF. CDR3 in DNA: TGCGCCAGCAGCCGATCCACACCGGGACAGGAGGGCTACGAGCAGTACTTC.

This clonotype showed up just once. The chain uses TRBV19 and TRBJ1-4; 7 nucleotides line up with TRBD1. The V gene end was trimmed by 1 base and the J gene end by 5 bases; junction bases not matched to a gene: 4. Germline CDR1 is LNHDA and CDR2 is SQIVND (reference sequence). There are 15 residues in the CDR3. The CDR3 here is CASSIGGTVNEKLFF. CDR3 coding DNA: TGTGCCAGTAGTATAGGGGGGACAGTCAATGAAAAACTGTTTTTT.

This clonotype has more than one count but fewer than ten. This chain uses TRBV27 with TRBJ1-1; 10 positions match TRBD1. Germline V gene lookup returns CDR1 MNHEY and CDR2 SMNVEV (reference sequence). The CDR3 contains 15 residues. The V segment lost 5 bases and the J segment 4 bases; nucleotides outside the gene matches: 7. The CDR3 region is CASSRETGGPTEAFF. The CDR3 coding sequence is TGTGCCAGCAGTCGCGAGACAGGGGGCCCCACTGAAGCTTTCTTT.

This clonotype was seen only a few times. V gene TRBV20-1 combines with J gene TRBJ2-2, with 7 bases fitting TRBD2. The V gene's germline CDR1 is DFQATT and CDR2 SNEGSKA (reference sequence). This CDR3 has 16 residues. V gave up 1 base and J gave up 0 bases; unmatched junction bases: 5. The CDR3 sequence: CSARAHGLANTGELFF. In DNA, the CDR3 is TGCAGTGCTAGAGCCCATGGACTAGCGAACACCGGGGAGCTGTTTTTT.

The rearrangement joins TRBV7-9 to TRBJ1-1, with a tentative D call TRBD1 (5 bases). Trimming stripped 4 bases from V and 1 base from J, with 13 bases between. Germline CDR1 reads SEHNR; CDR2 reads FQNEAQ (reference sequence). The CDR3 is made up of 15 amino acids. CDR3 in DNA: TGTGCCAGCAGCTCCCTGGGCGGGGGGAACACTGAAGCTTTCTTT. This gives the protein CASSSLGGGNTEAFF.